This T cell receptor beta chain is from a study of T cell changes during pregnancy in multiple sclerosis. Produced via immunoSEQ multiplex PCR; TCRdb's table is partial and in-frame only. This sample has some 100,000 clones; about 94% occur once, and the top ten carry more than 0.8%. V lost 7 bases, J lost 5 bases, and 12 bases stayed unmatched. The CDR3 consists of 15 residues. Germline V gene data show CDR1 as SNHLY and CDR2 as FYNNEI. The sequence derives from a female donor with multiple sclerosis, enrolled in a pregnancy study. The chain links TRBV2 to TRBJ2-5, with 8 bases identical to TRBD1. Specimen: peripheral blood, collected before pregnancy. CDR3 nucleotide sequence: TGTGCCAGCAAGGGGGACAGGTCCAGTGGGGAGACCCAGTACTTC. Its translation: CASKGDRSSGETQYF.